This passage covers 9 T cell receptor beta chains from one sample sequenced in a study of shared clonotypes between healthy human individuals. Some clones are missing from TCRdb's copy, which holds only in-frame ones; the method was immunoSEQ multiplex PCR. The table includes approximately 1.4 million clones, 98% detected once. Material: naive CD4+ T cells sorted from blood. Subset described: CD45RA+ positively selected. Receptors originate from a man aged 30-40 years in good health.

The chain links TRBV21-1 to TRBJ2-1; the table's D call of TRBD1 was not tested on the DNA. TRBV21-1 is listed as a pseudogene. This CDR3 is built from 17 residues. CDR3: CASSLYLPQGSRNEQFF. As DNA, the CDR3 is TGTGCCAGCAGCCTATACCTACCACAGGGGTCTAGGAATGAGCAGTTCTTC.

The genes are TRBV11-2 and TRBJ2-7, with TRBD2 identical over 7 bases. Germline V gives CDR1 SGHAT, CDR2 FQNNGV. J gave up 0 bases and V 1 base, and 12 bases lay outside the gene matches. The CDR3 contains 18 residues. CDR3 coding DNA: TGTGCCAGCAGCTTAGGCGGCACATTTAGCGGGCCCTCCTACGAGCAGTACTTC. Translation: CASSLGGTFSGPSYEQYF. The whole variable domain, filled in from reference TRBV11-2 and TRBJ2-7, reads EAGVAQSPRYKIIEKRQSVAFWCNPISGHATLYWYQQILGQGPKLLIQFQNNGVVDDSQLPKDRFSAERLKGVDSTLKIQPAKLEDSAVYLCASSLGGTFSGPSYEQYFGPGTRLTVT.

CDR3 sequence: CAISGPDGYTF. The CDR3 nucleotides read TGTGCCATCAGTGGTCCGGATGGCTACACCTTC. The chain has TRBV10-3 and TRBJ1-2; no clear D gene. From germline, CDR1 is ENHRY and CDR2 SYGVKD. There are 11 residues in the CDR3. The V and J ends lost 4 bases and 6 bases respectively, with 6 bases between them.

The V gene is TRBV6-5, the J gene TRBJ1-5; D might be TRBD1 (6 bases). CDR3 size: 13 residues. V shed 6 bases and J shed 8 bases, with 14 bases lying between them. CDR1 is MNHEY, CDR2 SVGAGI, per germline. The CDR3 nucleotides are TGTGCCAGCAGAAGGACAGCCCGGGAGCCCCAGCATTTT. Its translation: CASRRTAREPQHF.

The chain uses TRBV5-5 and TRBJ1-2; 8 bases line up with TRBD1. The CDR3 loop spans 16 amino acids. CDR1 SGHKS and CDR2 YYEKEE come from the germline V gene (reference sequence). The junction had 13 bases not matched to a gene; V was cut back by 4 bases and J by 5 bases. The CDR3 here is CASSRTPTGALYGYTF. CDR3 sequence (DNA): TGTGCCAGCAGCCGTACCCCGACAGGGGCCTTATATGGCTACACCTTC.

The gene calls are TRBV14 and TRBJ2-1; TRBD2 agrees at 10 bases. The CDR3 has 16 residues. Looked up from germline, CDR1 is SGHDN and CDR2 is FVKESK. V lost 5 bases to trimming and J lost 4 bases; unmatched junction nucleotides: 8. The DNA for the CDR3 is TGTGCCAGCAGCACCCTGACTAGCGGGCCTTACAATGAGCAGTTCTTC. This translates into CASSTLTSGPYNEQFF.

The J gene is TRBJ2-3, the V gene TRBV18; TRBD2 matches 12 bases. After removal of 2 bases from V and 4 bases from J, the junction contained 7 bases not matched to a gene. CDR3 length: 17 amino acids. Germline CDR1 reads KGHSH; CDR2 reads LQKENI. The CDR3 bases are TGTGCCAGCTCACCAAATCCTAGCGGGAGGGCAGCAGATACGCAGTATTTT. Encoded protein: CASSPNPSGRAADTQYF.

The rearrangement uses TRBV7-2 and TRBJ2-3; 7 nucleotides align to TRBD2. Germline CDR1 reads SGHTA; CDR2 reads FQGNSA. Trimming removed 9 bases from V and 10 bases from J; junction bases left unmatched: 13. The CDR3 loop spans 13 amino acids. The CDR3 loop reads CASCRGGSGAQYF. The CDR3 coding sequence is TGTGCCAGTTGTCGGGGCGGGAGTGGGGCGCAGTATTTT.

The chain joins TRBV5-1 to TRBJ2-1, with 13 bases that match TRBD2. The CDR3 has 15 amino acids. With V trimmed by 1 base and J by 10 bases, 5 bases remained unmatched. Germline CDR1 is SGHRS and CDR2 is YFSETQ. This CDR3 is CASSLQGLAGEEQFF. Written as DNA, the CDR3 is TGCGCCAGCAGCTTGCAAGGACTAGCGGGAGAAGAGCAGTTCTTC.